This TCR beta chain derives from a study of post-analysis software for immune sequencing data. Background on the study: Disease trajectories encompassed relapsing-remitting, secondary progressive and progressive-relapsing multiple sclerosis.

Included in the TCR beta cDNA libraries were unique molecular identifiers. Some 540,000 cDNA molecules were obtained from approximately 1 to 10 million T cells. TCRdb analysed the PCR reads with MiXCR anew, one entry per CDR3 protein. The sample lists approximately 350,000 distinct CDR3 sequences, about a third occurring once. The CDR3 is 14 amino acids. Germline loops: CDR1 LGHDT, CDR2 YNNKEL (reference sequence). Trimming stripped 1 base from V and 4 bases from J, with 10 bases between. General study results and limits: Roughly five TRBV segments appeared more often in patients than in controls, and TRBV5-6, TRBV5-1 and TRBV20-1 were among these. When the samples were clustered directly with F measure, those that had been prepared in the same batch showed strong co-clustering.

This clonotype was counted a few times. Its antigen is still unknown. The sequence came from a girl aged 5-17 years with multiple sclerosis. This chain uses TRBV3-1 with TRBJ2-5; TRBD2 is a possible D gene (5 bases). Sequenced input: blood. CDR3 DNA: TGTGCCAGCAGCCAAGTGCTAGCCGGAGAGACCCAGTACTTC. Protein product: CASSQVLAGETQYF.